This entry describes one TCR beta chain. Grouping used clinical history reported by participants in a survey and questionnaire. All recovered Cohort 3 donors got two negative PCRs, got clearance, or saw symptom resolution. This entry is derived from a study of blood T cell repertoires in COVID-19. Assay used: immunoSEQ multiplex PCR; TCRdb lists only in-frame clones, some missing. Found here are a few hundred thousand clones, roughly 88% of them singletons; the top ten hold approximately 1.8%. The CDR3 runs to 20 residues. Germline CDR1 is SQVTM and CDR2 is ANQGSEA. V gave up 4 bases and J gave up 1 base; unmatched junction bases: 19.

The J gene is TRBJ2-4, the V gene TRBV29-1; TRBD2 aligns across 10 bases. This clonotype originated in a woman aged 40 to 50 who had recovered from COVID-19. The sequencing input was PBMCs or T cells enriched from blood (not recorded which). The CDR3 loop is CSVVGSFLAGARSAKNIQYF. The CDR3 coding sequence is TGCAGCGTTGTAGGATCATTCCTAGCGGGAGCCCGCTCCGCCAAAAACATTCAGTACTTC.